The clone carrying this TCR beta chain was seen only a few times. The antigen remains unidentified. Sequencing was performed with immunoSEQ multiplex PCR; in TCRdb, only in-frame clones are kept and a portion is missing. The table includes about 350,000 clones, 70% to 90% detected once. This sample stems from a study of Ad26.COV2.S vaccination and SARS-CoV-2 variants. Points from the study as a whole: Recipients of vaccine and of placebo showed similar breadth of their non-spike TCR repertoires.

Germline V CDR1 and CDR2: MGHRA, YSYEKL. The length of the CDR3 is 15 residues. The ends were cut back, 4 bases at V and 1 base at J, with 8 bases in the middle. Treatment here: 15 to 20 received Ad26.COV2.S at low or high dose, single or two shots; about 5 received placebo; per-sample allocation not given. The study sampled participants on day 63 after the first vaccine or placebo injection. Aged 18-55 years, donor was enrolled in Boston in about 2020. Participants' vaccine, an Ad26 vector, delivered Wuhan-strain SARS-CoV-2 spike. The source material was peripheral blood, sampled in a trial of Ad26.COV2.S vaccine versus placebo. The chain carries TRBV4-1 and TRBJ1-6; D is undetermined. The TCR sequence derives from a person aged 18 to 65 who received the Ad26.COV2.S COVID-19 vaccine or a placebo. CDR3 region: CASSRIWSYNSPLHF. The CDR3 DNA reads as TGCGCCAGCAGCCGGATTTGGTCCTATAATTCACCCCTCCACTTT.